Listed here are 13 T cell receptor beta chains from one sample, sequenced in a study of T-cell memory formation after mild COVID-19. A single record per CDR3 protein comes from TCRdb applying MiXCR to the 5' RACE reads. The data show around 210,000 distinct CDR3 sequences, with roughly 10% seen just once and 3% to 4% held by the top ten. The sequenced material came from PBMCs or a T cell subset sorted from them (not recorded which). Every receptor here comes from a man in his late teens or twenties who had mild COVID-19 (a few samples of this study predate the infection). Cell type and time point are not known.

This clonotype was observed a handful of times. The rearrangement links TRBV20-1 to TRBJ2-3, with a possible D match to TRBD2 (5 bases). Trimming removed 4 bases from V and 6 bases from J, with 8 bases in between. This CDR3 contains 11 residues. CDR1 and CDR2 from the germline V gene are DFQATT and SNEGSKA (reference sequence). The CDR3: CSATPSDTQYF. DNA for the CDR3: TGCAGTGCTACGCCTAGCGATACGCAGTATTTT.

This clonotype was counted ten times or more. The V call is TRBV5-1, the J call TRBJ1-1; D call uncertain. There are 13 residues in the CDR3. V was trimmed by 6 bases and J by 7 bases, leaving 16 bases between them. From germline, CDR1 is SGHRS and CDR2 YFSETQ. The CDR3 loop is CASTSDGPLEAFF. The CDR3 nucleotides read TGCGCCAGCACCTCGGACGGACCCCTTGAAGCTTTCTTT.

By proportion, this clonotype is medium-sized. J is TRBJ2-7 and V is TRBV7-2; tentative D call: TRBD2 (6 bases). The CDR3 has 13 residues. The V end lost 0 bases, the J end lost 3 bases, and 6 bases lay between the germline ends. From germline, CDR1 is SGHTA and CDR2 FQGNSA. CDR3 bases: TGTGCCAGCAGCTTAGCGGGGGGCTACGAGCAGTACGTC. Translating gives CASSLAGGYEQYV.

The CDR3 reads CAINRDRGEKLFF. DNA of the CDR3: TGTGCCATCAACCGGGACAGGGGGGAAAAACTGTTTTTT. This rearrangement joins TRBV10-3 to TRBJ1-4, with 11 bases lining up with TRBD1. This CDR3 has 13 residues. Germline V lookup: CDR1 ENHRY, CDR2 SYGVKD. V dropped 7 bases and J dropped 8; count of bases not matched to a gene: 3.

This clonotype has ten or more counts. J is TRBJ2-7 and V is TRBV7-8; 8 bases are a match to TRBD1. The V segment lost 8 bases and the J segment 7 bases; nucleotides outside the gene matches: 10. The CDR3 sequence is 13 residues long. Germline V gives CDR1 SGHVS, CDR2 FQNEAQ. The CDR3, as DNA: TGTGCCAGCGCCAGGACAGGGACCCGAGAGCAGTACGTC. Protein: CASARTGTREQYV.

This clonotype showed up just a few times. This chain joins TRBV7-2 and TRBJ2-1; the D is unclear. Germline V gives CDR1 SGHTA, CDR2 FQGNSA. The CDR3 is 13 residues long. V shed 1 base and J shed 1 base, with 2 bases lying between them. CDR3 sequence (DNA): TGTGCCAGCAGCTTAGTTTCCTACAATGAGCAGTTCTTC. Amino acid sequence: CASSLVSYNEQFF.

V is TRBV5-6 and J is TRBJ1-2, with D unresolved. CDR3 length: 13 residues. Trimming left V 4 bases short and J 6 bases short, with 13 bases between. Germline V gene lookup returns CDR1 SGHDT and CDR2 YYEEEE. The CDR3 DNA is TGTGCCAGCAGCAGAACGTGGCGGGATGGCTACACCTTC. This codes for CASSRTWRDGYTF.

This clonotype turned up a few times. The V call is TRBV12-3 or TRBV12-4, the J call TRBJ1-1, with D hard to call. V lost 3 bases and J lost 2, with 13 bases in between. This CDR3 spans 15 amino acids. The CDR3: CASSFSTLPNTEAFF. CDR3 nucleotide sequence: TGTGCCAGCAGTTTTTCCACTCTTCCCAACACTGAAGCTTTCTTT.

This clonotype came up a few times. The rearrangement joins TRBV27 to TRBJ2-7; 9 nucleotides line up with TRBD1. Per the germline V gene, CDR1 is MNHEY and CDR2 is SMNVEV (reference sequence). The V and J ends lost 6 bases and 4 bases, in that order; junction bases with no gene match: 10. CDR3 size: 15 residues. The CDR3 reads CASRTGTGLAYEQYF. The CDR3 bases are TGTGCCAGCAGAACCGGGACAGGGTTGGCTTACGAGCAGTACTTC.

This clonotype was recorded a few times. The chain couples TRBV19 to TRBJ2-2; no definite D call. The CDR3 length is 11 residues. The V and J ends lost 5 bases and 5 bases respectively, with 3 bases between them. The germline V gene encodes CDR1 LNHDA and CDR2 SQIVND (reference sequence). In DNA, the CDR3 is TGTGCCAGTAGTGGAACCGGGGAGCTGTTTTTT. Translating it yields CASSGTGELFF.

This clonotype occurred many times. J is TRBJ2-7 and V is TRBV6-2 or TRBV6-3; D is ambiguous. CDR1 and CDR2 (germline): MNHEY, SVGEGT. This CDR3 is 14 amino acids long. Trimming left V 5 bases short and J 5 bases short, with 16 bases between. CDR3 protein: CASSHHASSDEQYV. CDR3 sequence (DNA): TGTGCCAGCAGTCACCATGCTAGTTCTGACGAGCAGTACGTC.

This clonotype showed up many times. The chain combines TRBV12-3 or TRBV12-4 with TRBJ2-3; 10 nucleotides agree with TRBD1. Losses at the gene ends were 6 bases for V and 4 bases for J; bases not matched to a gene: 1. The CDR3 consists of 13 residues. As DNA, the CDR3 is TGTGCCAGCAGGGGGACAGGGGCAGATACGCAGTATTTT. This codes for CASRGTGADTQYF.

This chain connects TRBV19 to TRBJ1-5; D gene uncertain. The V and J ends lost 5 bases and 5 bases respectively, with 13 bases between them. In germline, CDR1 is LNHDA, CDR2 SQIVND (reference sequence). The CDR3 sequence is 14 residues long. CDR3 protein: CASSVHSTYQPQHF. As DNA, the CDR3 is TGTGCCAGTAGTGTCCACTCGACCTATCAGCCCCAGCATTTT.